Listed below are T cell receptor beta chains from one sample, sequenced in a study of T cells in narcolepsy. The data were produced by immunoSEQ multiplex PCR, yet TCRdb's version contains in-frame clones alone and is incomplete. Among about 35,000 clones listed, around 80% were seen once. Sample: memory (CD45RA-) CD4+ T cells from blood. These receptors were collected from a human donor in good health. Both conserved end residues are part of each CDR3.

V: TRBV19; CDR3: CASSIGDTRFINQPQHF
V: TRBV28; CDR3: CASTDSGNTIYF
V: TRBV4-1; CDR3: CASSHGGLAGKGDTQYF
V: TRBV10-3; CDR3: CAITSGLAGVGEQFF
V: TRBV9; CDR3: CASSVADGLAKNIQYF
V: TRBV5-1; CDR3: CASSLERSSYEQYF
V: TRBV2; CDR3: CASSEFPGSTYTF
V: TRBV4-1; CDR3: CASSQGASGRIGNTIYF
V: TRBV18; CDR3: CASSTSTDTQYF
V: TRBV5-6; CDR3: CASSFIVQGFYEQYF
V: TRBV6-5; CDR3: CASSYYPGQGTDTQYF
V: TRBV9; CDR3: CASSVSSASYEQYF
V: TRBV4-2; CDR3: CASQPGGYTDTQYF
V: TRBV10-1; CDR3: CASSTGTGVGNEQFF
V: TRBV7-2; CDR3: CASSSQGAYEQYF
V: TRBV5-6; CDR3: CASSFTGTIYEQYF
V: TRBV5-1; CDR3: CASSLGATSGNTIYF